Listed below are T cell receptor beta chains from one sample, sequenced in a study of OX40 agonist ivuxolimab in advanced cancers. Measured with immunoSEQ multiplex PCR; TCRdb has only the in-frame clones, and not every one. Found here are some 90,000 clones, around 90% of them singletons; the top ten hold less than 0.35%. Material: CD4+ or CD8+ T cells sorted from blood, obtained in a trial of the OX40 agonist ivuxolimab. These TCRs come from an adult with an advanced solid tumor such as melanoma, head and neck, liver or kidney cancer. Each CDR3 is given with its conserved first and last residue. Each record gives: clone size, J gene, V gene, D gene, CDR3 length, CDR3 protein, CDR3 DNA. The D gene is left open where the match is weak. Clone size is stated in some rows and not others, as once, few, many or a class when expanded.

clone size: once
J gene: TRBJ2-7
V gene: TRBV28
D gene: TRBD1
CDR3 length: 14
CDR3 protein: CASSEDRVKNEQYF
CDR3 DNA: TGTGCCAGCAGTGAAGACAGGGTGAAGAACGAGCAGTACTTC

clone size: once
J gene: TRBJ1-5
V gene: TRBV19
D gene: .
CDR3 length: 16
CDR3 protein: CASTPTSSYSNQPQHF
CDR3 DNA: TGTGCCAGTACCCCGACCAGCAGTTATAGCAATCAGCCCCAGCATTTT

clone size: .
J gene: TRBJ1-1
V gene: TRBV7-2
D gene: .
CDR3 length: 13
CDR3 protein: CASSFGGYTEAFF
CDR3 DNA: TGTGCCAGCAGCTTCGGAGGGTACACTGAAGCTTTCTTT

clone size: .
J gene: TRBJ2-7
V gene: TRBV6-1
D gene: TRBD2
CDR3 length: 16
CDR3 protein: CASSALAGGGSYEQYF
CDR3 DNA: TGTGCCAGCAGTGCCCTAGCGGGAGGGGGTTCCTACGAGCAGTACTTC

clone size: once
J gene: TRBJ2-5
V gene: TRBV27
D gene: .
CDR3 length: 13
CDR3 protein: CASSPARTGAQYF
CDR3 DNA: TGTGCCAGCAGCCCAGCGAGAACCGGGGCCCAGTACTTC

clone size: .
J gene: TRBJ2-2
V gene: TRBV30
D gene: .
CDR3 length: 14
CDR3 protein: CAWSVEIITGELFF
CDR3 DNA: TGTGCCTGGAGTGTCGAGATAATCACCGGGGAGCTGTTTTTT

clone size: .
J gene: TRBJ2-3
V gene: TRBV11-2
D gene: .
CDR3 length: 13
CDR3 protein: CASSLARSDTQYF
CDR3 DNA: TGTGCCAGCAGCTTAGCCCGCTCAGATACGCAGTATTTT

clone size: .
J gene: TRBJ1-1
V gene: TRBV5-1
D gene: .
CDR3 length: 15
CDR3 protein: CASSSEGVGYTEAFF
CDR3 DNA: TGCGCCAGCAGCTCCGAGGGGGTGGGTTACACTGAAGCTTTCTTT

clone size: .
J gene: TRBJ1-5
V gene: TRBV5-1
D gene: .
CDR3 length: 13
CDR3 protein: CASSEGPGQPQHF
CDR3 DNA: TGCGCCAGCAGTGAGGGGCCCGGACAGCCCCAGCATTTT

clone size: once
J gene: TRBJ2-7
V gene: TRBV5-1
D gene: .
CDR3 length: 13
CDR3 protein: CASSLLQAHEQYF
CDR3 DNA: TGCGCCAGCAGCTTGTTGCAGGCACACGAGCAGTACTTC

clone size: .
J gene: TRBJ1-2
V gene: TRBV28
D gene: .
CDR3 length: 14
CDR3 protein: CASSSPDRIYGYTF
CDR3 DNA: TGTGCCAGCAGTTCTCCTGACAGGATCTATGGCTACACCTTC

clone size: .
J gene: TRBJ2-5
V gene: TRBV7-7
D gene: .
CDR3 length: 13
CDR3 protein: CASSLGAEETQYF
CDR3 DNA: TGTGCCAGCAGCTTAGGGGCAGAAGAGACCCAGTACTTC

clone size: .
J gene: TRBJ2-3
V gene: TRBV29-1
D gene: .
CDR3 length: 15
CDR3 protein: CSVEDRWARTDTQYF
CDR3 DNA: TGCAGCGTTGAAGATCGGTGGGCCCGCACAGATACGCAGTATTTT

clone size: once
J gene: TRBJ2-3
V gene: TRBV19
D gene: .
CDR3 length: 15
CDR3 protein: CASSPARLQSDTQYF
CDR3 DNA: TGTGCCAGTAGTCCTGCTAGACTACAATCAGATACGCAGTATTTT

clone size: .
J gene: TRBJ1-1
V gene: TRBV12-5
D gene: TRBD1
CDR3 length: 16
CDR3 protein: CASGSNPGGGNTEAFF
CDR3 DNA: TGTGCTAGTGGTTCGAACCCAGGGGGCGGGAACACTGAAGCTTTCTTT

clone size: .
J gene: TRBJ1-2
V gene: TRBV18
D gene: .
CDR3 length: 13
CDR3 protein: CASSPDGGIGYTF
CDR3 DNA: TGTGCCAGCTCACCAGACGGGGGCATCGGCTACACCTTC

clone size: .
J gene: TRBJ1-2
V gene: TRBV19
D gene: .
CDR3 length: 11
CDR3 protein: CASSSGFGYTF
CDR3 DNA: TGTGCCAGTTCTTCAGGGTTTGGCTACACCTTC

clone size: .
J gene: TRBJ2-7
V gene: TRBV5-1
D gene: TRBD2
CDR3 length: 14
CDR3 protein: CASSVLSGRGEQYF
CDR3 DNA: TGCGCCAGCAGCGTGCTTAGCGGGAGGGGGGAGCAGTACTTC

clone size: .
J gene: TRBJ2-2
V gene: TRBV11-3
D gene: .
CDR3 length: 15
CDR3 protein: CASSFSGVNTGELFF
CDR3 DNA: TGTGCCAGCAGCTTTTCGGGGGTGAACACCGGGGAGCTGTTTTTT

clone size: .
J gene: TRBJ2-1
V gene: TRBV7-2
D gene: TRBD1
CDR3 length: 15
CDR3 protein: CASSLDRGSYNEQFF
CDR3 DNA: TGTGCCAGCAGCTTAGACAGGGGGTCCTACAATGAGCAGTTCTTC

clone size: .
J gene: TRBJ2-7
V gene: TRBV7-9
D gene: TRBD2
CDR3 length: 17
CDR3 protein: CASSPQPSGRSLYEQYF
CDR3 DNA: TGTGCCAGCAGCCCACAACCTAGCGGGAGAAGTTTGTACGAGCAGTACTTC

clone size: .
J gene: TRBJ2-5
V gene: TRBV5-6
D gene: .
CDR3 length: 13
CDR3 protein: CASRTGSGETQYF
CDR3 DNA: TGTGCCAGTAGAACAGGGAGTGGTGAGACCCAGTACTTC

clone size: .
J gene: TRBJ1-5
V gene: TRBV19
D gene: .
CDR3 length: 15
CDR3 protein: CASSIDRGRNQPQHF
CDR3 DNA: TGTGCCAGTAGTATAGACAGGGGCCGGAATCAGCCCCAGCATTTT

clone size: .
J gene: TRBJ1-2
V gene: TRBV19
D gene: .
CDR3 length: 14
CDR3 protein: CASGAKQGHYGYTF
CDR3 DNA: TGTGCCAGTGGAGCTAAACAGGGACACTATGGCTACACCTTC

clone size: .
J gene: TRBJ2-1
V gene: TRBV7-3
D gene: .
CDR3 length: 18
CDR3 protein: CASSLIGGADSPYNEQFF
CDR3 DNA: TGTGCCAGCAGCTTAATAGGAGGGGCAGACTCTCCCTACAATGAGCAGTTCTTC

clone size: .
J gene: TRBJ2-3
V gene: TRBV6-1
D gene: TRBD2
CDR3 length: 18
CDR3 protein: CASSEGGRLAGNTDTQYF
CDR3 DNA: TGTGCCAGCAGTGAAGGGGGTAGACTAGCGGGGAACACAGATACGCAGTATTTT

clone size: once
J gene: TRBJ2-2
V gene: TRBV7-9
D gene: TRBD1
CDR3 length: 16
CDR3 protein: CASRDGGTGDTGELFF
CDR3 DNA: TGTGCCAGCAGGGACGGCGGGACAGGGGATACCGGGGAGCTGTTTTTT